Presented here are 24 T cell receptor beta chains from one specimen sequenced in a study of T cells in Graves' hyperthyroidism and ophthalmopathy. The TCR beta CDR3 regions underwent amplification using RNA transcripts as the source. Primed by the HTBI set, a first-round RT-PCR was run on the TCR CDR3. TCRdb re-called the multiplex PCR reads with MiXCR, one entry per CDR3 protein. Found here are hundreds of thousands of distinct CDR3 sequences, over 12% of them singletons; the top ten hold roughly 4.5%. Sequenced sample: blood. The receptors derive from a middle-aged woman with Graves' ophthalmopathy.

The sample holds many counts of this clonotype. The chain combines TRBV12-3 or TRBV12-4 with TRBJ2-3; no definite D call. Trimming took 3 bases from V and 5 from J, leaving 12 bases between them. This CDR3 contains 14 residues. CDR3 in amino acids: CASSLMAAQDTQYF. CDR3 coding DNA: TGTGCCAGCAGTTTGATGGCGGCCCAAGATACGCAGTATTTT.

This clonotype was found many times. This chain links TRBV12-3 or TRBV12-4 with TRBJ2-7; possibly TRBD1 or TRBD2 for D (5 bases each). The ends were cut back, 1 base at V and 4 bases at J, with 11 bases in the middle. The CDR3 has 14 residues. DNA of the CDR3: TGTGCCAGCAGTTTAGGGGGGACGGATTACGAGCAGTACTTC. Its translation is CASSLGGTDYEQYF.

Concerning this clonotype: A much larger clone is a single base away; this may be a read error. The rearrangement joins TRBV10-3 to TRBJ2-7; D gene ambiguous. This CDR3 comprises 14 residues. Germline V gene sequence: CDR1 ENHRY, CDR2 SYGVKD. V lost 5 bases, J lost 7 bases, and 18 bases lay in between. CDR3 nucleotide sequence: TGTGCCATCAGTAGCGAGAGGCTCCTTGGGGAGCAGTACTTC. Translation gives CAISSERLLGEQYF.

This clonotype has at least ten counts. The J gene is TRBJ1-5, the V gene TRBV10-3; weak D call: TRBD1 (6 bases). The V end lost 2 bases, the J end lost 6 bases, and 11 bases lay between the germline ends. Germline CDR1 ENHRY, CDR2 SYGVKD. CDR3 length equals 14 residues. In DNA, the CDR3 is TGTGCCATCAGTGAGAAACAGGGCGGTCAGCCCCAGCATTTT. Translating gives CAISEKQGGQPQHF.

This clonotype was seen ten or more times. V is TRBV28 and J is TRBJ2-7; D call uncertain. CDR1 and CDR2 (germline): MDHEN, SYDVKM. CDR3 size: 12 residues. Trimming shortened V by 2 bases and J by 12 bases, and 14 bases separated the two germline ends. The CDR3 here is CASSLPAAYPYF. The CDR3 nucleotides are TGTGCCAGCAGTTTACCCGCAGCCTACCCGTACTTC.

This clonotype was seen a few times. V and J are TRBV6-2 or TRBV6-3 and TRBJ1-6; D is unresolved. From germline, CDR1 is MNHEY and CDR2 SVGEGT. V lost 5 bases and J 8 bases, leaving 7 bases between the germline ends. The length of the CDR3 is 12 residues. CDR3 sequence (DNA): TGTGCCAGCAGTCCCATGGATTCACCCCTCCACTTT. Protein product: CASSPMDSPLHF.

The sample holds many counts of this clonotype. This sequence joins TRBV12-5 and TRBJ2-4; D is unclear. Trimming left V 10 bases short and J 10 bases short, with 11 bases between. CDR1 LGHNT and CDR2 FRNRAP come from the germline V gene. The CDR3 runs 10 residues. CDR3 nucleotides: TGTGCTAAACCGCCTTCGATTCAGTACTTC. It codes for CAKPPSIQYF.

This clonotype was recorded at least ten times. The chain combines TRBV12-5 with TRBJ1-1; D unresolved. The V end lost 3 bases, the J end lost 3 bases, and 11 bases lay between the germline ends. Germline V CDR1 and CDR2: LGHNT, FRNRAP. The CDR3 runs to 14 residues. This CDR3 is CASGFPRADTEAFF. The CDR3 bases are TGTGCTAGTGGTTTCCCTCGCGCGGACACTGAAGCTTTCTTT.

This clonotype was recorded at least ten times. The rearrangement links TRBV18 to TRBJ2-2; D unclear. The CDR3 loop spans 11 amino acids. The germline V gene has CDR1 KGHSH and CDR2 LQKENI. Deletions cut 3 bases from V and 6 bases from J, with 2 bases between. This CDR3 is CASSPSGELFF. The CDR3, as DNA: TGTGCCAGCTCACCTTCCGGGGAGCTGTTTTTT. The full variable domain, its missing parts supplied by reference TRBV18 and TRBJ2-2, is NAGVMQNPRHLVRRRGQEARLRCSPMKGHSHVYWYRQLPEEGLKFMVYLQKENIIDESGMPKERFSAEFPKEGPSILRIQQVVRGDSAAYFCASSPSGELFFGEGSRLTVL.

The table lists this clonotype with many counts. The J gene is TRBJ2-7, the V gene TRBV28, with 9 bases aligning to TRBD2. There are 14 residues in the CDR3. The V and J ends lost 5 bases and 2 bases, in that order; junction bases with no gene match: 4. Germline V gene lookup returns CDR1 MDHEN and CDR2 SYDVKM. In DNA, the CDR3 is TGTGCCAGCAGTCTAGAGCGGGAGGCCTACGAGCAGTACTTC. Translation: CASSLEREAYEQYF. The complete variable domain, with remaining parts taken from reference TRBV28 and TRBJ2-7, reads DVKVTQSSRYLVKRTGEKVFLECVQDMDHENMFWYRQDPGLGLRLIYFSYDVKMKEKGDIPEGYSVSREKKERFSLILESASTNQTSMYLCASSLEREAYEQYFGPGTRLTVT.

This clonotype was seen at least ten times. The J gene is TRBJ2-6, the V gene TRBV20-1; 9 positions agree with TRBD1. The germline V gene encodes CDR1 DFQATT and CDR2 SNEGSKA (reference sequence). V shed 4 bases, J shed 1 base, and the junction held 5 bases outside the gene matches. This CDR3 comprises 16 residues. CDR3 nucleotides: TGCAGTGCTAAAACAGGGGGCGCTTCTGGGGCCAACGTCCTGACTTTC. Amino acid sequence: CSAKTGGASGANVLTF.

This clonotype was observed many times. This chain uses TRBV20-1 with TRBJ2-7; the D is unclear. The length of the CDR3 is 15 residues. Germline CDR1 and CDR2: DFQATT and SNEGSKA (reference sequence). With 0 bases removed from V and 1 base from J, the gap between germline ends came to 13 bases. The CDR3 spells CSARDWSDASYEQYF. In nucleotides, the CDR3 is TGCAGTGCTAGAGATTGGTCGGACGCATCCTACGAGCAGTACTTC.

The gene calls are TRBV28 and TRBJ1-1; 7 bases are a match to TRBD1. Trimming took 6 bases from V and 4 from J; bases not matched to a gene: 11. This CDR3 comprises 15 residues. The germline V gene has CDR1 MDHEN and CDR2 SYDVKM. The CDR3 nucleotides are TGTGCCAGCAGCCCCCCCACAGGGGCGGTCACTGAAGCTTTCTTT. This encodes CASSPPTGAVTEAFF.

The table lists this clonotype with many counts. The genes are TRBV12-3 or TRBV12-4 and TRBJ1-2; D might be TRBD1 (6 bases). The CDR3 extends over 11 amino acids. The V and J ends lost 8 bases and 8 bases respectively, with 12 bases between them. DNA for the CDR3: TGTGCCAGCTTACAGGGACGGGGCTACACCTTC. It translates to CASLQGRGYTF.

This clonotype was seen a handful of times. The rearrangement uses TRBV28 and TRBJ1-6, with a weak D call TRBD1 (5 bases). The CDR3 consists of 14 residues. Germline values: CDR1 MDHEN, CDR2 SYDVKM. Trimming left V 8 bases short and J 0 bases short, with 8 bases between. The CDR3 here is CASEGSSYNSPLHF. The CDR3 DNA reads TGTGCCAGCGAGGGGAGCTCCTATAATTCACCCCTCCACTTT.

The CDR3 reads CAWSVWQGANEQYF. CDR3 nucleotides: TGTGCCTGGAGTGTATGGCAGGGGGCGAACGAGCAGTACTTC. The J gene is TRBJ2-7, the V gene TRBV30, with 8 bases aligning to TRBD1. The CDR3 consists of 14 residues. Per the germline V gene, CDR1 is GTSNPN and CDR2 is SVGIG (reference sequence). V shed 0 bases and J 5 bases; nucleotides not matched to a gene: 6.

This clonotype was seen repeatedly, ten times or more. The CDR3 here is CAWSVPPGTYEQYF. The CDR3 region has the DNA TGTGCCTGGAGTGTACCTCCCGGAACCTACGAGCAGTACTTC. This sequence joins TRBV30 and TRBJ2-7; D is undetermined. The CDR3 runs 14 residues. Germline CDR1 reads GTSNPN; CDR2 reads SVGIG (reference sequence). Trimming took 0 bases from V and 2 from J, leaving 11 bases between them. The full variable domain, completed using reference TRBV30 and TRBJ2-7, is SQTIHQWPATLVQPVGSPLSLECTVEGTSNPNLYWYRQAAGRGLQLLFYSVGIGQISSEVPQNLSASRPQDRQFILSSKKLLLSDSGFYLCAWSVPPGTYEQYFGPGTRLTVT.

This clonotype was detected ten times or more. This rearrangement joins TRBV12-3 or TRBV12-4 to TRBJ1-5; D is undetermined. V was trimmed by 5 bases and J by 7 bases, leaving 15 bases between them. The CDR3 is made up of 14 amino acids. The CDR3 DNA follows: TGTGCCAGCAGTCATCATCACCGCGCCCAGCCCCAGCATTTT. Translated: CASSHHHRAQPQHF.

V and J are TRBV6-2 or TRBV6-3 and TRBJ1-2; no clear D. Looked up from germline, CDR1 is MNHEY and CDR2 is SVGEGT. With 4 bases removed from V and 8 bases from J, the gap between germline ends came to 11 bases. The CDR3 has 12 amino acids. The CDR3 sequence: CASSFSSEGYTF. CDR3 DNA sequence: TGTGCCAGCAGTTTTTCCTCGGAGGGCTACACCTTC.

Ten or more counts support this clonotype. This chain uses TRBV6-5 with TRBJ1-5, with D perhaps TRBD1 (5 bases). This CDR3 is 13 amino acids long. V shed 10 bases and J shed 0 bases, with 10 bases lying between them. Per the germline V gene, CDR1 is MNHEY and CDR2 is SVGAGI. Here the CDR3 DNA reads TGTGCCACGAGGGGCAGTAGCAATCAGCCCCAGCATTTT. As protein: CATRGSSNQPQHF.

There are a few counts of this clonotype. With a much larger clone just one base away, this may be a read error. V is TRBV12-3 or TRBV12-4 and J is TRBJ2-2; no clear D. The V and J ends lost 7 bases and 9 bases respectively, with 12 bases between them. This CDR3 contains 12 residues. CDR3 residues: CASNAGPRELFF. CDR3 in DNA: TGTGCCAGCAATGCTGGACCCCGGGAGCTGTTTTTT.

V gene TRBV9 combines with J gene TRBJ2-2, with TRBD2 matching over 13 bases. The CDR3 runs 16 residues. The ends lost 3 bases at V and 10 bases at J; junction bases unmatched: 9. CDR1 and CDR2 (germline): SGDLS, YYNGEE. CDR3: CASSAGTSGTPVELFF. As DNA, the CDR3 is TGTGCCAGCAGCGCCGGGACTAGCGGGACCCCCGTGGAGCTGTTTTTT. Together with reference TRBV9 and TRBJ2-2, the CDR3 gives the full variable domain: DSGVTQTPKHLITATGQRVTLRCSPRSGDLSVYWYQQSLDQGLQFLIQYYNGEERAKGNILERFSAQQFPDLHSELNLSSLELGDSALYFCASSAGTSGTPVELFFGEGSRLTVL.

This clonotype was counted ten times or more. The chain recombines TRBV29-1 with TRBJ2-7; TRBD2 is a possible D gene (5 bases). V was trimmed by 6 bases and J by 5 bases, leaving 14 bases between them. The CDR3 consists of 12 residues. Looked up from germline, CDR1 is SQVTM and CDR2 is ANQGSEA. This chain's CDR3 is CSVGEGPDEQYF. As DNA, the CDR3 is TGCAGCGTCGGGGAAGGGCCGGACGAGCAGTACTTC.

There are many counts of this clonotype. This chain connects TRBV2 to TRBJ1-2; maybe TRBD1 (6 bases). The V gene lost 3 bases and the J gene lost 8 bases, with 13 bases spanning the gap. The CDR3 has 13 residues. Looked up from germline, CDR1 is SNHLY and CDR2 is FYNNEI. The chain's CDR3 is CASSESRGYGYTF. For the CDR3, the DNA is TGTGCCAGCAGTGAGTCCAGGGGCTACGGCTACACCTTC.